This TCR beta chain is drawn from a study of monozygotic twins with cystic fibrosis. As for the study in general: Libraries were built from roughly 3 micrograms of fragmented DNA using about 16 PCR cycles.

In germline, CDR1 is SGHVS, CDR2 FNYEAQ. The length of the CDR3 is 16 residues. J was trimmed by 5 bases and V by 2 bases; bases with no gene match: 11. As concerns this clone: The antigen is unknown.

Study findings and constraints: Low clonality (median roughly 0.009) suggested a mostly naive repertoire. V usage most resembled the co-twin in 13 of 16 pairs.

Libraries were prepared by immunoSEQ multiplex PCR; TCRdb keeps only in-frame clonotypes and omits some of them. Of about 20,000 clones listed, around 97% are singletons. This sequence was found in a girl aged 2-10 years with cystic fibrosis. The sample comprised blood. V gene TRBV7-6 combines with J gene TRBJ1-1; 7 positions agree with TRBD1. The DNA for the CDR3 is TGTGCCAGCAGCTTATTGACTGGACAGGTGGGGACTGAAGCTTTCTTT. Protein product: CASSLLTGQVGTEAFF.